The 28 T cell receptor beta chains presented below share a single source sample, sequenced in a study of T-cell memory formation after mild COVID-19. In TCRdb, the 5' RACE reads were re-called with MiXCR into one record per CDR3 protein. Of around 450,000 distinct CDR3 sequences listed, more than 20% were seen once; the top ten hold 8.8%. Specimen: PBMCs or a T cell subset sorted from them (not recorded which). The receptors were sampled from an adult woman who had mild COVID-19 (a few samples of this study predate the infection). Cell type and time point are not known.

In DNA, the CDR3 is TGTGCCAGCAGCCCGCGGAAGCACAATGAGCAGTTCTTC. Its translation: CASSPRKHNEQFF. This chain uses TRBV5-4 with TRBJ2-1; D gene uncertain. Germline CDR1 reads SGHNT; CDR2 reads YYREEE (reference sequence). CDR3 length equals 13 residues. V was trimmed by 4 bases and J by 5 bases, leaving 10 bases between them.

This clonotype was observed once. V gene TRBV20-1 combines with J gene TRBJ1-1, with 7 nucleotides matching TRBD1. Unmatched junction bases numbered 9, after V lost 3 bases and J lost 2 bases. Germline V gene data show CDR1 as DFQATT and CDR2 as SNEGSKA (reference sequence). CDR3 length equals 15 residues. The CDR3 region is CSAREGAQRNTEAFF. CDR3 in DNA: TGCAGTGCTAGGGAGGGGGCGCAAAGAAACACTGAAGCTTTCTTT.

For the CDR3, the DNA is TGTGCCAGCAGAACCGGGACAGGGGGTAGGAACACTGAAGCTTTCTTT. It codes for CASRTGTGGRNTEAFF. The rearrangement joins TRBV7-9 to TRBJ1-1, with TRBD1 matching 11 bases. The CDR3 contains 16 residues. CDR1 SEHNR and CDR2 FQNEAQ come from the germline V gene (reference sequence). The trim removed 6 bases at V and 1 base at J, leaving 7 bases unmatched.

The sample holds a few counts of this clonotype. The chain combines TRBV18 with TRBJ2-1; D is unresolved. The CDR3 consists of 16 residues. V lost 0 bases and J lost 5, with 14 bases in between. Germline CDR1 is KGHSH and CDR2 is LQKENI. In nucleotides, the CDR3 is TGTGCCAGCTCACCACCGATGGTGGGCTACAACAATGAGCAGTTCTTC. This sequence encodes CASSPPMVGYNNEQFF.

This clonotype was found a few times. The chain recombines TRBV7-9 with TRBJ2-5; D may be TRBD1 or TRBD2 (5 bases each). This CDR3 is built from 15 residues. From germline, CDR1 is SEHNR and CDR2 FQNEAQ (reference sequence). V lost 5 bases and J lost 5, with 18 bases in between. CDR3 nucleotide sequence: TGTGCCAGCAGCCACGGGGCATCTTCGGGGGAGACCCAGTACTTC. It yields the protein CASSHGASSGETQYF.

The rearrangement joins TRBV11-2 to TRBJ2-7, with 7 bases that match TRBD2. The CDR3 consists of 15 residues. Trimming took 8 bases from V and 5 from J; bases not matched to a gene: 15. Germline CDR1 and CDR2: SGHAT and FQNNGV. DNA for the CDR3: TGTGCCAGCCATAGGGGACTACCGGGATACGACGAGCAGTACTTC. Translation gives CASHRGLPGYDEQYF.

This clonotype was seen a handful of times. The V and J genes are TRBV9 and TRBJ2-3, with 9 positions matching TRBD2. The CDR3 has 17 amino acids. After removal of 1 base from V and 9 bases from J, the junction contained 15 bases not matched to a gene. Germline V gives CDR1 SGDLS, CDR2 YYNGEE. The chain's CDR3 is CASSVSLAGRLGETQYF. As DNA, the CDR3 is TGTGCCAGCAGCGTATCTCTAGCGGGAAGACTGGGGGAGACGCAGTATTTT. Looking up the rest from reference TRBV9 and TRBJ2-3 gives the full variable domain: DSGVTQTPKHLITATGQRVTLRCSPRSGDLSVYWYQQSLDQGLQFLIQYYNGEERAKGNILERFSAQQFPDLHSELNLSSLELGDSALYFCASSVSLAGRLGETQYFGPGTRLTVL.

This clonotype was recorded at least ten times. The chain recombines TRBV5-1 with TRBJ2-7; 9 bases agree with TRBD1. The trim removed 0 bases at V and 5 bases at J, leaving 9 bases unmatched. The germline V gene encodes CDR1 SGHRS and CDR2 YFSETQ. The CDR3 spans 16 residues. CDR3 amino acids: CASSLAPGQGSNEQYF. The CDR3 nucleotides are TGCGCCAGCAGCTTGGCCCCTGGACAGGGGTCTAACGAGCAGTACTTC.

The J gene is TRBJ2-1, the V gene TRBV7-8; 11 nucleotides agree with TRBD2. In germline, CDR1 is SGHVS, CDR2 FQNEAQ. J was trimmed by 6 bases and V by 1 base; bases with no gene match: 5. CDR3 length: 16 amino acids. CDR3 loop: CASSLVSGRALNEQFF. The CDR3 DNA sequence: TGTGCCAGCAGCTTAGTTAGCGGGAGGGCCCTCAATGAGCAGTTCTTC. The full variable domain, completed using reference TRBV7-8 and TRBJ2-1, is GAGVSQSPRYKVAKRGQDVALRCDPISGHVSLFWYQQALGQGPEFLTYFQNEAQLDKSGLPSDRFFAERPEGSVSTLKIQRTQQEDSAVYLCASSLVSGRALNEQFFGPGTRLTVL.

This clonotype has only one observation. The chain combines TRBV7-8 with TRBJ1-5; 8 bases align to TRBD1. CDR1 SGHVS and CDR2 FQNEAQ come from the germline V gene. The CDR3 is made up of 14 amino acids. The V gene end was trimmed by 5 bases and the J gene end by 6 bases; junction bases not matched to a gene: 6. CDR3 nucleotides: TGTGCCAGCAGCCCGTTCAGGGGGCGTCAGCCCCAGCATTTT. Translating gives CASSPFRGRQPQHF. Full variable domain (outside the CDR3, taken from reference TRBV7-8 and TRBJ1-5): GAGVSQSPRYKVAKRGQDVALRCDPISGHVSLFWYQQALGQGPEFLTYFQNEAQLDKSGLPSDRFFAERPEGSVSTLKIQRTQQEDSAVYLCASSPFRGRQPQHFGDGTRLSIL.

The chain links TRBV4-1 to TRBJ2-7; D uncertain. The length of the CDR3 is 16 residues. CDR1 MGHRA and CDR2 YSYEKL come from the germline V gene. V lost 3 bases and J lost 4, with 19 bases in between. The CDR3 here is CASSQGLITGTYEQYF. CDR3 DNA: TGCGCCAGCAGCCAGGGGTTAATCACGGGTACTTACGAGCAGTACTTC.

The chain recombines TRBV7-8 with TRBJ1-2; no clear D. The CDR3 is 13 residues long. Germline V gives CDR1 SGHVS, CDR2 FQNEAQ. Trimming cost V 2 bases and J 4 bases, with 8 bases left between them. CDR3: CASSLLDGYGYTF. CDR3 in DNA: TGTGCCAGCAGCTTACTCGACGGCTATGGCTACACCTTC.

V is TRBV7-9 and J is TRBJ2-3; D is perhaps TRBD2 (5 bases). Per germline, CDR1 SEHNR and CDR2 FQNEAQ (reference sequence). The germline V and J ends were trimmed by 5 bases and 5 bases, with 14 bases remaining between them. The CDR3 totals 14 residues. Written as DNA, the CDR3 is TGTGCCAGCAGCCCCTCGAGCGGAGGAGATACGCAGTATTTT. It is translated as CASSPSSGGDTQYF.

The rearrangement links TRBV7-3 to TRBJ1-1; no clear D. This CDR3 is 14 amino acids long. Trimming left V 4 bases short and J 3 bases short, with 12 bases between. Germline V lookup: CDR1 SGHTA, CDR2 FQGTGA. CDR3 in amino acids: CASSSIGGYTEAFF. Written as DNA, the CDR3 is TGTGCCAGCAGCTCCATCGGCGGGTACACTGAAGCTTTCTTT. Variable domain in full (rest from reference TRBV7-3 and TRBJ1-1): GAGVSQTPSNKVTEKGKYVELRCDPISGHTALYWYRQSLGQGPEFLIYFQGTGAADDSGLPNDRFFAVRPEGSVSTLKIQRTERGDSAVYLCASSSIGGYTEAFFGQGTRLTVV.

The V gene is TRBV7-2, the J gene TRBJ2-5; unclear D gene. V lost 1 base and J lost 5, with 8 bases in between. Germline CDR1 and CDR2: SGHTA and FQGNSA. CDR3 length: 13 residues. CDR3: CASSLEYWETQYF. Written as DNA, the CDR3 is TGTGCCAGCAGCTTAGAGTATTGGGAGACCCAGTACTTC.

This chain uses TRBV5-1 with TRBJ1-1, with a weak D call TRBD1 (5 bases). The V gene lost 5 bases and the J gene lost 0 bases, with 14 bases spanning the gap. There are 15 residues in the CDR3. Germline V gives CDR1 SGHRS, CDR2 YFSETQ. The CDR3 nucleotides are TGCGCCAGCAGTAGTTGGGGGAAAATGAACACTGAAGCTTTCTTT. Translated, it gives CASSSWGKMNTEAFF. Full variable domain (rest looked up from reference TRBV5-1 and TRBJ1-1): KAGVTQTPRYLIKTRGQQVTLSCSPISGHRSVSWYQQTPGQGLQFLFEYFSETQRNKGNFPGRFSGRQFSNSRSEMNVSTLELGDSALYLCASSSWGKMNTEAFFGQGTRLTVV.

This clonotype was seen a handful of times. The genes are TRBV5-1 and TRBJ1-2; 7 bases match TRBD1. This CDR3 has 13 residues. With 4 bases clipped from V and 7 bases from J, the junction kept 7 bases outside the gene matches. In germline, CDR1 is SGHRS, CDR2 YFSETQ. The CDR3 reads CASSPRGDSGYTF. CDR3 bases: TGCGCCAGCAGCCCCCGGGGGGACAGTGGCTACACCTTC.

This rearrangement joins TRBV4-1 to TRBJ1-1; 8 bases are a match to TRBD1. Losses at the gene ends were 0 bases for V and 1 base for J; bases not matched to a gene: 4. CDR1 is MGHRA and CDR2 is YSYEKL in the germline V gene. This CDR3 is built from 16 residues. The CDR3 region is CASSQDTQGGNTEAFF. The CDR3 region has the DNA TGCGCCAGCAGCCAAGACACACAGGGGGGGAACACTGAAGCTTTCTTT.

This chain links TRBV14 with TRBJ2-4; 12 bases line up with TRBD1. Germline trimming cut 3 bases from V and 0 bases from J; bases unmatched to any gene: 6. The CDR3 is made up of 18 amino acids. The germline gives CDR1 SGHDN, CDR2 FVKESK. This CDR3 reads CASSQGTGGFGAKNIQYF. In DNA, the CDR3 is TGTGCCAGCAGCCAGGGGACAGGGGGCTTTGGAGCCAAAAACATTCAGTACTTC.

This clonotype was detected ten times or more. The CDR3 is CASSLRALQETQYF. The CDR3 DNA reads as TGTGCCAGCAGCTTGAGGGCACTACAAGAGACCCAGTACTTC. J is TRBJ2-5 and V is TRBV5-6; D ambiguous. V was shortened by 1 base and J by 2 bases, with 9 bases between the two germline ends. This CDR3 is 14 amino acids long. Germline V CDR1 and CDR2: SGHDT, YYEEEE.

This clonotype was detected many times. The chain joins TRBV5-1 to TRBJ1-2; TRBD1 aligns across 8 bases. Germline V gene lookup returns CDR1 SGHRS and CDR2 YFSETQ. The ends lost 4 bases at V and 2 bases at J; junction bases unmatched: 4. CDR3 length: 14 residues. CDR3 amino acids: CASSARQGNYGYTF. In DNA, the CDR3 is TGCGCCAGCAGCGCCCGACAGGGGAACTATGGCTACACCTTC.

The chain is built from TRBV5-6 and TRBJ2-7; maybe TRBD1 (5 bases). The CDR3 covers 16 residues. Germline-derived CDR1 and CDR2 are SGHDT and YYEEEE. The V end lost 4 bases, the J end lost 0 bases, and 17 bases lay between the germline ends. DNA for the CDR3: TGTGCCAGCAGCATGTTTAGTGGGGCTAGCTCCTACGAGCAGTACTTC. It translates to CASSMFSGASSYEQYF.

The rearrangement uses TRBV6-5 and TRBJ1-3, with 7 bases aligning to TRBD1. With V trimmed by 5 bases and J by 2 bases, 3 bases remained unmatched. Germline V gene data show CDR1 as MNHEY and CDR2 as SVGAGI. This CDR3 comprises 14 residues. CDR3 protein: CASSRTGAGNTIYF. The CDR3 nucleotides are TGTGCCAGCAGTCGAACAGGGGCTGGAAACACCATATATTTT.

Details on this clonotype: One end of the junction does not line up with germline, which may come from a read error. The chain has TRBV6-5 and TRBJ2-7, with no clear D. The CDR3 is 15 amino acids. CDR1 is MNHEY and CDR2 is SVGAGI in the germline V gene. As DNA, the CDR3 is TGTGCCAGCAGCTACTACGGCTCTGCCCCCTACGAGCAGTACTTC. Amino acid sequence: CASSYYGSAPYEQYF.

V gene TRBV5-4 combines with J gene TRBJ1-2; D might be TRBD1 (6 bases). Per the germline V gene, CDR1 is SGHNT and CDR2 is YYREEE (reference sequence). The length of the CDR3 is 11 residues. The V gene lost 7 bases and the J gene lost 6 bases, with 10 bases spanning the gap. This CDR3 reads CASGTGNGYTF. The CDR3 nucleotides are TGTGCCAGCGGTACAGGGAATGGCTACACCTTC.

A note on this clonotype: One end of the junction is discordant with germline, which a read error may explain. The CDR3 sequence is CASSERIRGLAVF. CDR3 nucleotide sequence: TGTGCCAGCAGTGAGAGGATTAGAGGACTAGCGGTATTC. The chain uses TRBV2 and TRBJ2-1; TRBD2 matches at 10 bases. This CDR3 comprises 13 residues. CDR1 is SNHLY and CDR2 is FYNNEI in the germline V gene.

The chain links TRBV19 to TRBJ1-5; D possibly corresponds to TRBD1 (5 bases). V dropped 3 bases and J dropped 4 bases, with 13 bases sitting between them. Germline CDR1 reads LNHDA; CDR2 reads SQIVND (reference sequence). The CDR3 spans 15 residues. The CDR3 nucleotides are TGTGCCAGTAGTATCCTGGGACTGGGGAATCAGCCCCAGCATTTT. Translation gives CASSILGLGNQPQHF. The complete variable domain, with remaining parts taken from reference TRBV19 and TRBJ1-5, reads DGGITQSPKYLFRKEGQNVTLSCEQNLNHDAMYWYRQDPGQGLRLIYYSQIVNDFQKGDIAEGYSVSREKKESFPLTVTSAQKNPTAFYLCASSILGLGNQPQHFGDGTRLSIL.

This clonotype was detected only a few times. The rearrangement uses TRBV20-1 and TRBJ2-2; unclear D gene. There are 10 residues in the CDR3. CDR1 and CDR2 from the germline V gene are DFQATT and SNEGSKA (reference sequence). The CDR3 sequence is CSPGTGELFF. As DNA, the CDR3 is TGCAGCCCGGGCACCGGGGAGCTGTTTTTT.